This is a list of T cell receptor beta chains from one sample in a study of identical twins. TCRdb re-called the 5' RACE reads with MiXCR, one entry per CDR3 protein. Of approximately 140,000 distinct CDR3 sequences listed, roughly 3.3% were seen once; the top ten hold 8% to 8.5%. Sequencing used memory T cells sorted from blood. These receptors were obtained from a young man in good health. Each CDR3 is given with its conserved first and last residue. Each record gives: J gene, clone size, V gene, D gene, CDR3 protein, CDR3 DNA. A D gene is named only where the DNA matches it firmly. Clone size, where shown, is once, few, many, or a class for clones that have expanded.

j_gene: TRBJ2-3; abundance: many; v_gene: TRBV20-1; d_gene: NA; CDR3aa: CSARDLASTDTQYF; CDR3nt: TGCAGTGCTAGAGACCTAGCGAGCACAGATACGCAGTATTTT
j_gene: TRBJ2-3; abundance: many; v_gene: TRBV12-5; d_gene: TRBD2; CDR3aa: CASGSSAGGTDTQYF; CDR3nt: TGTGCTAGTGGTTCATCGGCGGGGGGCACAGATACGCAGTATTTT
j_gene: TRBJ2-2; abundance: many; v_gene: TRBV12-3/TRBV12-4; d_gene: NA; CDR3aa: CASSFHVGGTGELFF; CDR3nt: TGTGCCAGCAGTTTTCACGTGGGAGGCACCGGGGAGCTGTTTTTT
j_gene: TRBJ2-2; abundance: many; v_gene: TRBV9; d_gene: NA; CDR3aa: CASSVVAMDPYNTGELFF; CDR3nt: TGTGCCAGCAGCGTAGTAGCGATGGATCCCTATAACACCGGGGAGCTGTTTTTT
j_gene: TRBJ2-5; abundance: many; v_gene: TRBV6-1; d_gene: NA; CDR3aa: CASSLRGQWEETQYF; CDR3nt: TGTGCCAGCAGCCTTCGGGGTCAGTGGGAAGAGACCCAGTACTTC
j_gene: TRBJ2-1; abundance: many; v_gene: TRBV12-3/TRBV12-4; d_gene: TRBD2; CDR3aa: CASSVTSGSLGEQFF; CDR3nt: TGTGCCAGCAGTGTTACTAGCGGGAGCTTGGGTGAGCAGTTCTTC
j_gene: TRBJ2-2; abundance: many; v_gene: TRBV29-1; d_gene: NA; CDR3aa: CSARDTGELFF; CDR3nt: TGCAGCGCCAGGGACACCGGGGAGCTGTTTTTT
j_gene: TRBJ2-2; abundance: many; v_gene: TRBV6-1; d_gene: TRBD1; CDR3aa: CASRPRQGGAGELFF; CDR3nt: TGTGCCAGCAGACCTAGACAGGGCGGCGCGGGGGAGCTGTTTTTT
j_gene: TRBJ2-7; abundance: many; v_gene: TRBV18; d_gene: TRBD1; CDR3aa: CASSPQQGHEQYF; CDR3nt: TGTGCCAGCTCACCACAACAGGGGCACGAGCAGTACTTC
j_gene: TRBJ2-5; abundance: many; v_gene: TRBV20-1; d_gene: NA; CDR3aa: CSARHSVGETQYF; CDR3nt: TGCAGTGCTAGACATAGCGTTGGGGAGACCCAGTACTTC
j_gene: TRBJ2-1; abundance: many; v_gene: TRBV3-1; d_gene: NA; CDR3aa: CASSPDSSSYNEQFF; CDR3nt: TGTGCCAGCAGCCCAGATTCTAGCTCCTACAATGAGCAGTTCTTC
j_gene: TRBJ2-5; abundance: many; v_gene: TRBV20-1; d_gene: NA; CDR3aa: CSAKGSTVAVGAETQYF; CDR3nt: TGCAGTGCCAAGGGCTCAACTGTGGCAGTGGGTGCAGAGACCCAGTACTTC
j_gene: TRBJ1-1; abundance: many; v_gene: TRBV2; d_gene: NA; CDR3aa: CASSARSVSGNTEAFF; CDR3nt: TGTGCCAGCAGTGCCCGATCTGTCTCAGGGAATACTGAAGCTTTCTTT
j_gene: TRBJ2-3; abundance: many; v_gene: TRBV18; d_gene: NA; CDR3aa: CASSVMGTDTQYF; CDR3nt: TGTGCCAGCTCAGTCATGGGCACAGATACGCAGTATTTT
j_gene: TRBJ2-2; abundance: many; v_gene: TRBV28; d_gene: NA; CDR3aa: CASSLRGPGELFF; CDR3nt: TGTGCCAGCAGTTTAAGGGGTCCCGGGGAGCTGTTTTTT
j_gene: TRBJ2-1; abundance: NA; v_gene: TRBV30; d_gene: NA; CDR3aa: CAWSGTQGTEQFF; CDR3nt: TGTGCCTGGAGTGGAACACAGGGTACTGAGCAGTTCTTC
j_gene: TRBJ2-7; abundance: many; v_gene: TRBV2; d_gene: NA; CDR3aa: CASSEPLSYEQYF; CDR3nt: TGTGCCAGCAGTGAACCCCTGTCTTACGAGCAGTACTTC
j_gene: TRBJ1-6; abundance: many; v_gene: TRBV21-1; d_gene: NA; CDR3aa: CASSKAGGWEQRGNSPLHF; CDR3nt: TGTGCCAGCAGCAAAGCGGGGGGATGGGAGCAAAGGGGAAATTCACCCCTCCACTTT
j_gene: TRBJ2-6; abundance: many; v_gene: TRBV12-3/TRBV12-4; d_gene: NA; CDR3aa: CASKPSSGANVLTF; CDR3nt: TGTGCCAGCAAACCCAGCTCTGGGGCCAACGTCCTGACTTTC
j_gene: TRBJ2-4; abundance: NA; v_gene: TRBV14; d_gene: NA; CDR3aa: CASSPDTLAVAPQYF; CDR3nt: TGTGCCAGCAGCCCGGACACTTTGGCAGTCGCCCCCCAGTACTTC
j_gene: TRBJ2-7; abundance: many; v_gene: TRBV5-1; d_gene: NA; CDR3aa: CASSLGDGPYEQYF; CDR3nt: TGCGCCAGCAGCTTGGGAGACGGGCCCTACGAGCAGTACTTC
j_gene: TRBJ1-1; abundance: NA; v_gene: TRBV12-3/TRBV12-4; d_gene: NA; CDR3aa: CASSFGWENTEAFF; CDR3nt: TGTGCCAGCAGTTTCGGGTGGGAGAACACTGAAGCTTTCTTT
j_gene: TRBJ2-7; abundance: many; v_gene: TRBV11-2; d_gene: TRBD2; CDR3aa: CASRPGGSSYEQYF; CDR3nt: TGTGCCAGTCGCCCGGGGGGGAGCTCCTACGAGCAGTACTTC
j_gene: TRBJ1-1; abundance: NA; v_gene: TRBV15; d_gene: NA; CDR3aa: CATTTEMGAINTEAFF; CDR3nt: TGTGCCACCACCACAGAGATGGGGGCGATTAACACTGAAGCTTTCTTT
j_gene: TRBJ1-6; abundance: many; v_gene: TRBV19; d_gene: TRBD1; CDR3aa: CASRKGGDFNSPLHF; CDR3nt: TGTGCCAGTCGCAAAGGGGGCGATTTTAATTCACCCCTCCACTTT
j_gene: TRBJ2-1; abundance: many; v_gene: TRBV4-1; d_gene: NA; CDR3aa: CASSQEFDEQFF; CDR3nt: TGCGCCAGCAGCCAAGAGTTCGATGAGCAGTTCTTC
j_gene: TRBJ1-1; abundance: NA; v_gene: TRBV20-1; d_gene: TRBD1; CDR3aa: CSARAPGQGYNTEAFF; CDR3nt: TGCAGTGCTAGAGCGCCGGGACAGGGGTATAACACTGAAGCTTTCTTT
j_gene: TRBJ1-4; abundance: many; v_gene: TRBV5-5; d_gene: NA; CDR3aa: CASSRGGSATNEKLFF; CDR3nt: TGTGCCAGCAGCCGGGGGGGTTCAGCAACTAATGAAAAACTGTTTTTT
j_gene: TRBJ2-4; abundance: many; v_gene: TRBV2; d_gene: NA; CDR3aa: CASSEDPWGNIQYF; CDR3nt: TGTGCCAGCAGCGAGGACCCGTGGGGGAACATTCAGTACTTC
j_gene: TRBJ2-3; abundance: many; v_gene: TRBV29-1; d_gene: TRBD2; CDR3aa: CSVLSGRADTQYF; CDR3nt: TGCAGCGTACTTAGCGGGAGGGCCGATACGCAGTATTTT
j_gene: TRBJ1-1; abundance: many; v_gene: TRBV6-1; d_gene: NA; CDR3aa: CASSRWGERNTEAFF; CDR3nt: TGTGCCAGCAGTAGGTGGGGCGAACGGAACACTGAAGCTTTCTTT
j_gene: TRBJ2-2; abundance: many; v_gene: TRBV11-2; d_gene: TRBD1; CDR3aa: CASSPTANRGTGELFF; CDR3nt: TGTGCCAGCAGCCCCACCGCAAACAGGGGTACCGGGGAGCTGTTTTTT